This T cell receptor (beta chain) was identified in a study of blood T cell repertoires in COVID-19. The V gene's germline CDR1 is KGHSH and CDR2 LQKENI. Trimming stripped 0 bases from V and 2 bases from J, with 14 bases between. CDR3 length: 16 residues. Sequencing used immunoSEQ multiplex PCR; TCRdb keeps in-frame clones, though not all of them. The sample has 160,000 or so clones; around 87% are singletons. Input material: peripheral blood. The TCR comes from a woman aged 40-49 years with acute or convalescent COVID-19. The V call is TRBV18, the J call TRBJ2-7; a weak D match, TRBD2 (5 bases). This chain's CDR3 is CASSPPRAGLAYEQYF. The DNA for the CDR3 is TGTGCCAGCTCACCACCGAGGGCAGGCCTTGCCTACGAGCAGTACTTC.